Presented here are 26 T cell receptor beta chains from one specimen sequenced in a study of blood T cell repertoires in COVID-19. Only in-frame clones appear in the TCRdb table, and some are missing; sequencing was by immunoSEQ multiplex PCR. The sample records roughly 200,000 clones, more than 60% being singletons. Sequencing was performed on peripheral blood. These receptors all come from a man aged 50 to 59 who had recovered from COVID-19.

This clone was seen a few times. This chain joins TRBV7-2 and TRBJ2-7; 9 bases are a match to TRBD1. The CDR3 contains 14 residues. J lost 3 bases, V lost 1 base, and 1 base had no gene match. Per the germline V gene, CDR1 is SGHTA and CDR2 is FQGNSA. CDR3 protein: CASSLGTGVYEQYF. CDR3 nucleotides: TGTGCCAGCAGCTTAGGGACAGGGGTCTACGAGCAGTACTTC.

V is TRBV19 and J is TRBJ1-5; the match to TRBD1 covers 7 bases. CDR3 length: 16 residues. V gave up 6 bases and J gave up 0 bases; unmatched junction bases: 8. CDR1 LNHDA and CDR2 SQIVND come from the germline V gene (reference sequence). The DNA of the CDR3 is TGTGCCAGTAGGGGACAGTACGTACATAGCAATCAGCCCCAGCATTTT. Translating gives CASRGQYVHSNQPQHF.

The V call is TRBV2, the J call TRBJ2-7, with 8 bases lining up with TRBD2. This CDR3 contains 14 residues. Germline V lookup: CDR1 SNHLY, CDR2 FYNNEI. V was pared by 6 bases and J by 3 bases, with 7 bases of the junction left unmatched. CDR3 residues: CASSPSGSFYEQYF. The CDR3 nucleotides are TGTGCCAGCAGCCCGAGCGGGAGTTTCTACGAGCAGTACTTC.

The J gene is TRBJ2-7, the V gene TRBV7-9; 7 bases are a match to TRBD2. CDR3 length: 17 amino acids. The V gene's germline CDR1 is SEHNR and CDR2 FQNEAQ (reference sequence). V shed 4 bases, J shed 2 bases, and the junction held 14 bases outside the gene matches. Here the CDR3 reads CASSSDLGSGYTYEQYF. CDR3 DNA sequence: TGTGCCAGCAGCTCGGATTTAGGTAGCGGGTACACCTACGAGCAGTACTTC. Full variable domain (rest looked up from reference TRBV7-9 and TRBJ2-7): DTGVSQNPRHKITKRGQNVTFRCDPISEHNRLYWYRQTLGQGPEFLTYFQNEAQLEKSRLLSDRFSAERPKGSFSTLEIQRTEQGDSAMYLCASSSDLGSGYTYEQYFGPGTRLTVT.

The chain joins TRBV7-8 to TRBJ2-7; 9 nucleotides match TRBD2. Looked up from germline, CDR1 is SGHVS and CDR2 is FQNEAQ. The CDR3 loop spans 17 amino acids. The V gene end was trimmed by 1 base and the J gene end by 0 bases; junction bases not matched to a gene: 7. CDR3 in DNA: TGTGCCAGCAGCTTAGTAGGGCGGGGGGGGAGCTCCTACGAGCAGTACTTC. Encoded protein: CASSLVGRGGSSYEQYF.

On this clone: A much larger clone differs from this one at a single base, so this may be a read error. This chain links TRBV7-9 with TRBJ2-7, with 9 bases matching TRBD1. The ends lost 6 bases at V and 1 base at J; junction bases unmatched: 4. CDR3 length: 14 amino acids. Germline V gives CDR1 SEHNR, CDR2 FQNEAQ (reference sequence). The CDR3 region is CASSMGTGSYEQYF. DNA of the CDR3: TGTGCCAGCAGTATGGGGACAGGGTCCTACGAGCAGTACTTC.

This clone was seen more than once but under ten times. The V and J genes are TRBV3-1 (or the pseudogene TRBV3-2) and TRBJ2-7, with TRBD1 identical over 9 bases. Germline CDR1 LGHDT, CDR2 YNNKEL (reference sequence). The CDR3 has 17 amino acids. Trimming removed 2 bases from V and 1 base from J; junction bases left unmatched: 9. DNA of the CDR3: TGTGCCAGCAGCCAAACAGGGTCCGGGACAGGGTCCTACGAGCAGTACTTC. Residues: CASSQTGSGTGSYEQYF.

CDR3 protein: CASTRDSPSSNQPQHF. The CDR3 DNA follows: TGTGCCAGTACAAGGGACAGTCCGTCTAGCAATCAGCCCCAGCATTTT. The rearrangement links TRBV19 to TRBJ1-5; TRBD1 agrees at 7 bases. Unmatched junction bases numbered 9, after V lost 7 bases and J lost 0 bases. CDR1 and CDR2 (germline): LNHDA, SQIVND (reference sequence). This CDR3 has 16 residues.

V usage is TRBV7-8 and J usage is TRBJ2-1, with a possible D match to TRBD2 (6 bases). The germline CDR1 and CDR2 sequences are SGHVS and FQNEAQ. V was trimmed by 1 base and J by 4 bases, leaving 20 bases between them. The CDR3 sequence is 18 residues long. The CDR3: CASSLDVMDTGVYNEQFF. As DNA, the CDR3 is TGTGCCAGCAGCTTAGACGTCATGGACACGGGGGTTTACAATGAGCAGTTCTTC.

This chain uses TRBV5-1 with TRBJ2-5, with unresolved D. Germline lookup yields CDR1 SGHRS and CDR2 YFSETQ. The CDR3 loop spans 13 amino acids. Trimming left V 4 bases short and J 3 bases short, with 10 bases between. This CDR3 is CASSPSSEETQYF. The CDR3 DNA reads TGCGCCAGCAGCCCGAGCTCTGAAGAGACCCAGTACTTC.

The rearrangement links TRBV6-5 to TRBJ2-1; the D gene is possibly TRBD2 (5 bases). V lost 1 base and J lost 7, with 14 bases in between. The CDR3 sequence is 15 residues long. Germline CDR1 reads MNHEY; CDR2 reads SVGAGI. The CDR3 bases are TGTGCCAGCAGTTACTTTCTCCGGGGATTGAATGAGCAGTTCTTC. Protein sequence: CASSYFLRGLNEQFF.

This clone was seen just once. This chain joins TRBV6-6 and TRBJ2-7; TRBD2 aligns across 8 bases. CDR1 is MNHNY, CDR2 SVGAGI, per germline (reference sequence). V gave up 2 bases and J gave up 4 bases; unmatched junction bases: 7. The CDR3 has 15 amino acids. This CDR3 reads CASSYPSGGNYEQYF. The CDR3 DNA reads TGTGCCAGCAGTTACCCGAGCGGGGGCAATTACGAGCAGTACTTC.

This clone has more than one count but fewer than ten. The chain uses TRBV6-5 and TRBJ1-5; no definite D call. The CDR3 is 13 amino acids. V was shortened by 10 bases and J by 5 bases, with 15 bases between the two germline ends. Germline CDR1 MNHEY, CDR2 SVGAGI. CDR3 nucleotides: TGTGCCACCCGACTGAACAATTATCAGCCCCAGCATTTT. It is translated as CATRLNNYQPQHF.

The chain joins TRBV6-4 to TRBJ2-3; D ambiguous. The CDR3 totals 13 residues. Germline V gives CDR1 MRHNA, CDR2 SNTAGT. Trimming took off 5 bases at V and 7 bases at J, with 13 bases between the two ends. CDR3 sequence reads: CASSSFPGYTQYF. Written as DNA, the CDR3 is TGTGCCAGCAGTTCCTTCCCCGGGTATACGCAGTATTTT.

The chain links TRBV5-1 to TRBJ2-7, with D possibly matching TRBD2 (5 bases). The germline V gene has CDR1 SGHRS and CDR2 YFSETQ. The CDR3 length is 13 residues. V lost 4 bases and J lost 6, with 14 bases in between. CDR3 nucleotide sequence: TGCGCCAGCAGCCGGACTGCCGATGGCGAGCAGTACTTC. It encodes CASSRTADGEQYF.

This rearrangement joins TRBV5-1 to TRBJ1-6; 7 nucleotides align to TRBD1. This CDR3 is built from 13 residues. J lost 7 bases, V lost 4 bases, and 2 bases had no gene match. Germline CDR1 is SGHRS and CDR2 is YFSETQ. DNA of the CDR3: TGCGCCAGCAGCCCACAGGGGAATTCACCCCTCCACTTT. This sequence encodes CASSPQGNSPLHF. The full variable domain, its missing parts supplied by reference TRBV5-1 and TRBJ1-6, is KAGVTQTPRYLIKTRGQQVTLSCSPISGHRSVSWYQQTPGQGLQFLFEYFSETQRNKGNFPGRFSGRQFSNSRSEMNVSTLELGDSALYLCASSPQGNSPLHFGNGTRLTVT.

The chain is built from TRBV19 and TRBJ1-1; D is undetermined. Trimming shortened V by 6 bases and J by 0 bases, and 8 bases separated the two germline ends. This CDR3 has 13 residues. Germline CDR1 LNHDA, CDR2 SQIVND (reference sequence). CDR3 sequence (DNA): TGTGCCAGTAGGTACACGATGAACACTGAAGCTTTCTTT. Translating gives CASRYTMNTEAFF.

The chain has TRBV27 and TRBJ1-2; D call uncertain. Germline CDR1 reads MNHEY; CDR2 reads SMNVEV (reference sequence). There are 14 residues in the CDR3. V shed 6 bases and J shed 6 bases, with 17 bases lying between them. CDR3 sequence (DNA): TGTGCCAGCAGCTCAGGTGCTTATTACCATGGCTACACCTTC. Protein: CASSSGAYYHGYTF.

The table lists this clone with a count of one. This chain links TRBV7-3 with TRBJ1-1; 8 bases are a match to TRBD1. After removal of 5 bases from V and 0 bases from J, the junction contained 5 bases not matched to a gene. The germline CDR1 and CDR2 sequences are SGHTA and FQGTGA. This CDR3 spans 15 amino acids. CDR3 sequence (DNA): TGTGCCAGCAGCCAATGGACAGGGCTGAACACTGAAGCTTTCTTT. This translates into CASSQWTGLNTEAFF.

CDR3: CASGLVPGTSGTTSYNEQFF. The CDR3 DNA is TGTGCTAGTGGTTTGGTACCCGGGACTAGCGGGACCACCTCCTACAATGAGCAGTTCTTC. The chain couples TRBV12-5 to TRBJ2-1, with 13 bases matching TRBD2. Germline V gene data show CDR1 as LGHNT and CDR2 as FRNRAP. Germline trimming cut 0 bases from V and 0 bases from J; bases unmatched to any gene: 8. This CDR3 contains 20 residues.

The V call is TRBV23-1, the J call TRBJ1-5; TRBD1 matches 7 bases. TRBV23-1 is designated an ORF whose function remains uncertain. CDR3 length: 18 amino acids. Trimming at V came to 4 bases and at J to 0 bases, leaving 12 bases not matched to a gene. The CDR3 bases are TGCGCCAGCAGTCGACTGGGACAGACTAACTATAGCAATCAGCCCCAGCATTTT. The encoded protein is CASSRLGQTNYSNQPQHF.

The chain is built from TRBV6-5 and TRBJ1-6; TRBD1 matches at 7 bases. The CDR3 extends over 14 amino acids. The ends lost 5 bases at V and 6 bases at J; junction bases unmatched: 4. Germline V gives CDR1 MNHEY, CDR2 SVGAGI. CDR3 sequence: CASSTGTVNSPLHF. The DNA for the CDR3 is TGTGCCAGCAGTACCGGGACAGTTAATTCACCCCTCCACTTT.

The rearrangement uses TRBV6-1 and TRBJ2-7, with 12 positions matching TRBD2. The junction had 8 bases not matched to a gene; V was cut back by 3 bases and J by 5 bases. Germline V gene sequence: CDR1 MNHNS, CDR2 SASEGT. The CDR3 covers 16 residues. Written as DNA, the CDR3 is TGTGCCAGCAGTGACTGGCTAGCGGGAGGGCCCGACGAGCAGTACTTC. It translates to CASSDWLAGGPDEQYF.

The chain uses TRBV5-5 and TRBJ2-1, with 7 bases aligning to TRBD2. CDR1 and CDR2 (germline): SGHKS, YYEKEE (reference sequence). The J segment lost 8 bases and the V segment lost 1 base, leaving 6 bases of the junction unmatched. The CDR3 consists of 14 residues. CDR3 DNA: TGTGCCAGCAGCTTGCCTAGCGGAGGGGATGAGCAGTTCTTC. Amino acid sequence: CASSLPSGGDEQFF.

The chain carries TRBV25-1 and TRBJ2-7; 9 bases fit TRBD1. The CDR3 spans 15 residues. The junction had 12 bases not matched to a gene; V was cut back by 8 bases and J by 4 bases. Germline lookup yields CDR1 MGHDK and CDR2 SYGVNS. The CDR3 here is CASLSQGQGFYEQYF. CDR3 in DNA: TGTGCCAGCCTCTCACAGGGACAGGGCTTTTACGAGCAGTACTTC.

This clone was picked up a small number of times. Relative to the germline gene, one junction end is altered; a read error may explain this. The genes are TRBV6-1 and TRBJ1-5, with 7 bases fitting TRBD1. Germline values: CDR1 MNHNS, CDR2 SASEGT. The CDR3 loop spans 14 amino acids. This CDR3 reads CASSEGQDLQPQHF. The DNA for the CDR3 is TGTGCCAGCAGCGAAGGACAGGACCTTCAGCCCCAGCATTTT.